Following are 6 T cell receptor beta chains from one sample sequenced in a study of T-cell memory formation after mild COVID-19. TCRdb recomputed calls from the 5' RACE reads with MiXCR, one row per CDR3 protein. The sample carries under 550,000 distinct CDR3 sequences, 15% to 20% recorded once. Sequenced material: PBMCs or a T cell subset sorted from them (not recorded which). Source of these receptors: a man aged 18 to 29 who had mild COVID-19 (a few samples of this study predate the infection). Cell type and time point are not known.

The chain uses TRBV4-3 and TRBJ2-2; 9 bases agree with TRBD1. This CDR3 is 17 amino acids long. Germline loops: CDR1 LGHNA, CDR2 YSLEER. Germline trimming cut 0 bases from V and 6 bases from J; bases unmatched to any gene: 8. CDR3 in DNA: TGCGCCAGCAGCCAAGATCCAGGACAGGGGATTGCCGGGGAGCTGTTTTTT. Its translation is CASSQDPGQGIAGELFF.

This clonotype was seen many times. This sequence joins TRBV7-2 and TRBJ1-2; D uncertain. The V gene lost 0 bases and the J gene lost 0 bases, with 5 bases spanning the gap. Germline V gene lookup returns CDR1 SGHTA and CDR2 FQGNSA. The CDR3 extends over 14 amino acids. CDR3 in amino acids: CASSLAGANYGYTF. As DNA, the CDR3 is TGTGCCAGCAGCTTAGCGGGCGCTAACTATGGCTACACCTTC.

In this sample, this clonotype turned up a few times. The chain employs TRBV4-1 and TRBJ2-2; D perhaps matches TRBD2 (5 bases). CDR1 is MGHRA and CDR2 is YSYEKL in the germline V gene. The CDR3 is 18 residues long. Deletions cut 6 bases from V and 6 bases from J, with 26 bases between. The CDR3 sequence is CASSPHPRAGSRAGELFF. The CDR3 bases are TGCGCCAGCAGTCCACATCCGAGGGCAGGATCCCGAGCCGGGGAGCTGTTTTTT.

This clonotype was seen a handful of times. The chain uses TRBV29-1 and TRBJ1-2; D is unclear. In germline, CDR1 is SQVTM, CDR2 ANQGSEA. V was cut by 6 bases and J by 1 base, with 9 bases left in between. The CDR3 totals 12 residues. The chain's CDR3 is CSVRGINYGYTF. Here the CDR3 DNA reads TGCAGCGTCAGAGGAATTAACTATGGCTACACCTTC.

CDR3 sequence reads: CSGGLSTDTQYF. CDR3 bases: TGCAGCGGAGGGCTCAGCACAGATACGCAGTATTTT. This chain connects TRBV29-1 to TRBJ2-3, with D possibly TRBD2 on 5 matching bases. The V gene lost 7 bases and the J gene lost 0 bases, with 8 bases spanning the gap. CDR1 and CDR2 from the germline V gene are SQVTM and ANQGSEA. The CDR3 loop spans 12 amino acids.

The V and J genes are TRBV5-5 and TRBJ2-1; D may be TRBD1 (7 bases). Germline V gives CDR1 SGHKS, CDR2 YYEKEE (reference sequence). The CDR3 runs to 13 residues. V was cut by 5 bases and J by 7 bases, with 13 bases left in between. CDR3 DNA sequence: TGTGCCAGCAGAAAGACAGGGAGGAATGAGCAGTTCTTC. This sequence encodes CASRKTGRNEQFF.